Below are 3 T cell receptor beta chains sequenced from a single sample in a study of beta chain features in type 1 diabetes. The entirety of the isolated RNA underwent reverse transcription, so expressed TCRB transcripts were sequenced. Clones were sequenced by immunoSEQ multiplex PCR, and TCRdb holds only the in-frame ones, with some missing. This sample has a few hundred thousand clones; less than 15% occur once, and the top ten carry roughly 0.016%. Study outcomes and limitations: Significant though moderate, a shortening of TCRB CDR3s appeared in all four CD4+ subsets of Type 1 diabetes patients.

The antigens these receptors bind are not known. The material sequenced was naive CD4+ T cells from blood. These receptors were obtained from a woman aged 18-35 years with type 1 diabetes.

This clone was observed a few times. The chain links TRBV6-1 to TRBJ2-7; 8 bases are a match to TRBD2. Germline loops: CDR1 MNHNS, CDR2 SASEGT. V lost 5 bases to trimming and J lost 1 base; unmatched junction nucleotides: 7. CDR3 length: 15 residues. CDR3 nucleotide sequence: TGTGCCAGCAGTACGAGCGGGGGTGGGTCCTACGAGCAGTACGTC. Protein product: CASSTSGGGSYEQYV.

The V call is TRBV7-8, the J call TRBJ2-7, with 8 bases identical to TRBD2. The trim removed 4 bases at V and 1 base at J, leaving 6 bases unmatched. CDR1 is SGHVS and CDR2 is FQNEAQ in the germline V gene. The CDR3 has 15 amino acids. CDR3 in amino acids: CASSSLGGRSYEQYV. DNA for the CDR3: TGTGCCAGCAGCTCCCTGGGCGGGAGGTCCTACGAGCAGTACGTC.

This chain links TRBV7-9 with TRBJ1-2; 8 bases map to TRBD1. Germline CDR1 and CDR2: SEHNR and FQNEAQ (reference sequence). The CDR3 is 16 residues long. J gave up 3 bases and V 4 bases, and 10 bases lay outside the gene matches. The CDR3 coding sequence is TGTGCCAGCAGCTCACTCGACAGGGGAACTTACTATGGCTACACCTTC. Its translation is CASSSLDRGTYYGYTF. Combining the CDR3 with reference TRBV7-9 and TRBJ1-2 gives the whole variable domain DTGVSQNPRHKITKRGQNVTFRCDPISEHNRLYWYRQTLGQGPEFLTYFQNEAQLEKSRLLSDRFSAERPKGSFSTLEIQRTEQGDSAMYLCASSSLDRGTYYGYTFGSGTRLTVV.